A single sample gave rise to the 14 T cell receptor beta chains below, sequenced in a study of blood T cell repertoires in COVID-19. Libraries were prepared by immunoSEQ multiplex PCR; TCRdb keeps only in-frame clonotypes and omits some of them. This sample has approximately 130,000 clones, with roughly four fifths found just once. Material: PBMCs or T cells enriched from blood (not recorded which). The source of these receptors is a man under 40 who had recovered from COVID-19.

The rearrangement joins TRBV7-8 to TRBJ2-3; the D gene is possibly TRBD1 (5 bases). V dropped 5 bases and J dropped 0 bases, with 15 bases sitting between them. Per the germline V gene, CDR1 is SGHVS and CDR2 is FQNEAQ. The CDR3 has 16 residues. CDR3 in amino acids: CASSRFSRASTDTQYF. CDR3 bases: TGTGCCAGCAGCCGTTTTTCCAGGGCTAGCACAGATACGCAGTATTTT.

The chain has TRBV7-9 and TRBJ1-1; TRBD1 matches 10 bases. The CDR3 length is 18 residues. Per germline, CDR1 SEHNR and CDR2 FQNEAQ (reference sequence). V lost 0 bases and J lost 3; bases outside the gene matches: 10. The CDR3 loop reads CASSLAPGQGWTHTEAFF. The CDR3 coding sequence is TGTGCCAGCAGCTTAGCACCGGGACAGGGGTGGACGCACACTGAAGCTTTCTTT.

V usage is TRBV7-9 and J usage is TRBJ2-5; D unclear. V lost 5 bases to trimming and J lost 5 bases, with 15 bases between them. The CDR3 loop spans 14 amino acids. Germline CDR1 is SEHNR and CDR2 is FQNEAQ (reference sequence). CDR3 coding DNA: TGTGCCAGCAGCGAACCGAGAGTGGAGGAGACCCAGTACTTC. It yields the protein CASSEPRVEETQYF.

The genes are TRBV19 and TRBJ2-1; D is possibly TRBD2 (6 bases). Germline values: CDR1 LNHDA, CDR2 SQIVND (reference sequence). The ends were cut back, 6 bases at V and 4 bases at J, with 13 bases in the middle. This CDR3 has 14 residues. The CDR3 DNA is TGTGCCAGTAGCCTTCGGCGGGGATACAATGAGCAGTTCTTC. Translating it yields CASSLRRGYNEQFF. The variable domain in full, with the rest retrieved from reference TRBV19 and TRBJ2-1, is DGGITQSPKYLFRKEGQNVTLSCEQNLNHDAMYWYRQDPGQGLRLIYYSQIVNDFQKGDIAEGYSVSREKKESFPLTVTSAQKNPTAFYLCASSLRRGYNEQFFGPGTRLTVL.

The sample holds one count of this clone. The V and J genes are TRBV3-1 (or the pseudogene TRBV3-2) and TRBJ2-5; TRBD2 aligns across 8 bases. Per the germline V gene, CDR1 is LGHDT and CDR2 is YNNKEL (reference sequence). V trimming: 2 bases; J trimming: 0 bases; junction bases outside the gene matches: 8. The CDR3 has 17 amino acids. CDR3 DNA: TGTGCCAGCAGCCAATGGCGGGGGGCTCGGTACCAAGAGACCCAGTACTTC. This encodes CASSQWRGARYQETQYF.

The rearrangement links TRBV5-6 to TRBJ1-3; possible D gene TRBD1, 6 bases. V lost 0 bases and J 6 bases, leaving 22 bases between the germline ends. The CDR3 spans 18 residues. In germline, CDR1 is SGHDT, CDR2 YYEEEE. The CDR3 coding sequence is TGTGCCAGCAGCTTGGACAGGGTTAGTTTCGACGGCAAAAACACCATATATTTT. This encodes CASSLDRVSFDGKNTIYF.

J is TRBJ1-6 and V is TRBV19; D remains ambiguous. The V and J ends lost 5 bases and 7 bases respectively, with 9 bases between them. The germline V gene has CDR1 LNHDA and CDR2 SQIVND (reference sequence). CDR3 length: 13 residues. CDR3 nucleotide sequence: TGTGCCAGTAGTGAGGATTTGAATTCACCCCTCCACTTT. Translation gives CASSEDLNSPLHF. Full variable domain (outside the CDR3, taken from reference TRBV19 and TRBJ1-6): DGGITQSPKYLFRKEGQNVTLSCEQNLNHDAMYWYRQDPGQGLRLIYYSQIVNDFQKGDIAEGYSVSREKKESFPLTVTSAQKNPTAFYLCASSEDLNSPLHFGNGTRLTVT.

The V gene is TRBV29-1, the J gene TRBJ1-1; a possible D gene is TRBD1 (5 bases). In germline, CDR1 is SQVTM, CDR2 ANQGSEA. This CDR3 is 16 amino acids long. V was shortened by 2 bases and J by 4 bases, with 20 bases between the two germline ends. The CDR3: CSVERWGVSIATEAFF. The DNA of the CDR3 is TGCAGCGTTGAACGGTGGGGCGTCTCAATTGCCACTGAAGCTTTCTTT.

This rearrangement joins TRBV15 to TRBJ2-1, with TRBD2 matching 9 bases. Per the germline V gene, CDR1 is LNHNV and CDR2 is YYDKDF (reference sequence). Trimming at V came to 2 bases and at J to 7 bases, leaving 6 bases not matched to a gene. The CDR3 has 15 amino acids. The CDR3 loop reads CATSRPPSGVNEQFF. CDR3 DNA sequence: TGTGCCACCAGCAGACCACCTAGCGGGGTTAATGAGCAGTTCTTC.

V and J are TRBV7-3 and TRBJ2-3; 9 nucleotides agree with TRBD1. Germline CDR1 reads SGHTA; CDR2 reads FQGTGA. V lost 2 bases to trimming and J lost 5 bases; unmatched junction nucleotides: 2. This CDR3 region has 14 residues. This chain's CDR3 is CASSLGTGRDTQYF. The CDR3 DNA reads TGTGCCAGCAGCTTAGGGACAGGGAGAGATACGCAGTATTTT.

As regards this clone: The sample holds other DNA sequences that translate to the same CDR3. The chain links TRBV5-1 to TRBJ2-1, with a possible D match to TRBD2 (5 bases). Trimming left V 2 bases short and J 0 bases short, with 9 bases between. The CDR3 sequence is 15 residues long. From germline, CDR1 is SGHRS and CDR2 YFSETQ. The CDR3 sequence: CASSLEGGSYNEQFF. CDR3 DNA: TGCGCCAGCAGCTTAGAGGGTGGCTCCTACAATGAGCAGTTCTTC.

V gene TRBV1 combines with J gene TRBJ2-3; no DNA check was done on the table's D call, TRBD1. TRBV1 is shown as a pseudogene. The CDR3 sequence is 18 residues long. CDR3: CTSSQERGRTSQEGTQYF. DNA for the CDR3: TGCACCAGCAGCCAAGAGAGGGGGAGAACGTCCCAAGAAGGTACGCAGTATTTT.

The chain joins TRBV10-3 to TRBJ2-7, with 7 bases aligning to TRBD1. CDR1 is ENHRY, CDR2 SYGVKD, per germline. This CDR3 is 16 amino acids long. V lost 5 bases and J lost 2; bases outside the gene matches: 12. The CDR3 reads CAISPGQTSHTYEQYV. The CDR3 DNA sequence: TGTGCCATCAGTCCGGGACAGACCAGTCATACCTACGAGCAGTACGTC.

This chain connects TRBV19 to TRBJ1-4, with a tentative D call TRBD1 (5 bases). CDR3 length: 13 amino acids. CDR1 and CDR2 from the germline V gene are LNHDA and SQIVND (reference sequence). V was pared by 5 bases and J by 7 bases, with 11 bases between. The CDR3 DNA follows: TGTGCCAGTAGTGTGCAGGGAACTGAAAAACTGTTTTTT. Translation: CASSVQGTEKLFF.